This entry features one T cell receptor beta chain sequence. What it binds is not known. Trimming left V 3 bases short and J 1 base short, with 12 bases between. Germline CDR1 reads SGHVS; CDR2 reads FQNEAQ. The CDR3 totals 16 residues. TCRdb keeps only in-frame clones here, not all; method: immunoSEQ multiplex PCR. The sample lists roughly 30,000 clones; around 80% were seen once. These data come from a study of PD-1 blockade in classical Hodgkin lymphoma. On the study more broadly: Each patient was given nivolumab 3 mg/kg through a vein every 2 weeks. Study-level points and caveats: Baseline TCR diversity was reportedly lower in newly diagnosed patients than healthy donors. CD4+ but not CD8+ TCR diversity rose significantly by C4D1.

Time point specified: cycle 4 day 1 (C4D1), after less than 7 weeks of nivolumab. Each patient's relapse followed autologous stem cell transplantation, and brentuximab vedotin exposure varied. Purification of CD4+ T cells from thawed PBMCs was achieved by magnetic negative selection. This TCR was recovered from a human donor with classical Hodgkin lymphoma. The V call is TRBV7-8, the J call TRBJ2-2; D could derive from TRBD1 or TRBD2 (5 bases each). The sample here was CD4+ T cells from blood, taken before the fourth cycle of nivolumab. CDR3 residues: CASSFQGRMNTGELFF. The CDR3 DNA sequence: TGTGCCAGCAGCTTCCAGGGACGGATGAACACCGGGGAGCTGTTTTTT. Variable domain in full (rest from reference TRBV7-8 and TRBJ2-2): GAGVSQSPRYKVAKRGQDVALRCDPISGHVSLFWYQQALGQGPEFLTYFQNEAQLDKSGLPSDRFFAERPEGSVSTLKIQRTQQEDSAVYLCASSFQGRMNTGELFFGEGSRLTVL.